Listed here are 25 T cell receptor beta chains from one sample, sequenced in a study of T-cell reconstitution after alpha-beta-depleted transplantation in children. A TCRbeta library incorporating unique molecular identifiers was prepared. TCRdb fed the PCR reads into MiXCR, producing one record per CDR3 protein. Of more than 200,000 distinct CDR3 sequences listed, about 8.7% were seen once; the top ten hold roughly a third. The sequencing here drew on PBMCs, mostly from graft donor cells, taken 360 days after TCRalphabeta/CD19-depleted stem cell transplant. The receptors stem from a male patient aged 2 to 9 who had a stem cell transplant for acute myeloid leukemia, so the T cells may come from the graft donor.

The rearrangement joins TRBV4-3 to TRBJ2-1; 9 bases line up with TRBD1. The CDR3 totals 18 residues. Per the germline V gene, CDR1 is LGHNA and CDR2 is YSLEER. V lost 2 bases and J lost 2; bases outside the gene matches: 10. The CDR3 nucleotides are TGCGCCAGCAGCCAATCGACCTCCGGGACAGGGCCCTACAATGAGCAGTTCTTC. This translates into CASSQSTSGTGPYNEQFF.

Ten or more counts support this clonotype. This chain joins TRBV12-3 or TRBV12-4 and TRBJ1-4; TRBD1 matches 7 bases. The ends lost 5 bases at V and 5 bases at J; junction bases unmatched: 8. The CDR3 spans 15 residues. The CDR3 DNA reads TGTGCCAGCAGTCCCCTGACAGGGTTGAATGAAAAACTGTTTTTT. It encodes CASSPLTGLNEKLFF.

This chain connects TRBV6-1 to TRBJ2-7; TRBD1 is a possible D gene (6 bases). The CDR3 consists of 16 residues. Germline CDR1 MNHNS, CDR2 SASEGT. Trimming stripped 6 bases from V and 5 bases from J, with 23 bases between. This chain's CDR3 is CASSQAFLGASDEQYF. In DNA form, the CDR3 reads TGTGCCAGCAGCCAGGCCTTTCTGGGGGCCTCGGACGAGCAGTACTTC.

This clonotype occurred a few times. The chain uses TRBV18 and TRBJ2-1; D may be TRBD2 (5 bases). The CDR3 covers 15 residues. The V gene lost 3 bases and the J gene lost 5 bases, with 14 bases spanning the gap. Germline V CDR1 and CDR2: KGHSH, LQKENI. The CDR3: CASSPSGPPNNEQFF. The CDR3 DNA sequence: TGTGCCAGCTCACCGAGCGGACCTCCTAACAATGAGCAGTTCTTC. The variable domain in full, with the rest retrieved from reference TRBV18 and TRBJ2-1, is NAGVMQNPRHLVRRRGQEARLRCSPMKGHSHVYWYRQLPEEGLKFMVYLQKENIIDESGMPKERFSAEFPKEGPSILRIQQVVRGDSAAYFCASSPSGPPNNEQFFGPGTRLTVL.

The genes are TRBV20-1 and TRBJ2-7; TRBD1 or TRBD2 may be the D gene (5 bases each). This CDR3 spans 14 amino acids. V lost 5 bases and J lost 4, with 18 bases in between. The germline CDR1 and CDR2 sequences are DFQATT and SNEGSKA (reference sequence). CDR3 sequence: CSAGTPGPPYEQYF. Here the CDR3 DNA reads TGCAGTGCTGGAACCCCGGGACCCCCGTACGAGCAGTACTTC.

The V and J genes are TRBV15 and TRBJ2-1, with 8 bases lining up with TRBD2. Germline lookup yields CDR1 LNHNV and CDR2 YYDKDF (reference sequence). Losses at the gene ends were 5 bases for V and 5 bases for J; bases not matched to a gene: 8. The CDR3 length is 15 residues. The CDR3 is CATSPGRGVNNEQFF. The CDR3 DNA reads as TGTGCCACCAGCCCCGGGAGGGGGGTAAACAATGAGCAGTTCTTC.

The V gene is TRBV7-9, the J gene TRBJ2-4, with TRBD1 as a possible D gene (7 bases). Germline lookup yields CDR1 SEHNR and CDR2 FQNEAQ (reference sequence). The CDR3 runs 15 residues. The V end lost 5 bases, the J end lost 7 bases, and 18 bases lay between the germline ends. The CDR3 protein is CASSPYRGGRNIQYF. In nucleotides, the CDR3 is TGTGCCAGCAGCCCCTACAGGGGAGGAAGGAACATTCAGTACTTC. The full variable domain, rest sourced from reference TRBV7-9 and TRBJ2-4, is DTGVSQNPRHKITKRGQNVTFRCDPISEHNRLYWYRQTLGQGPEFLTYFQNEAQLEKSRLLSDRFSAERPKGSFSTLEIQRTEQGDSAMYLCASSPYRGGRNIQYFGAGTRLSVL.

This clonotype was seen only a few times. The chain has TRBV5-1 and TRBJ2-5; D might be TRBD1 or TRBD2, each matching 6 bases. The CDR3 totals 17 residues. Germline CDR1 SGHRS, CDR2 YFSETQ. V lost 4 bases, J lost 0 bases, and 19 bases lay in between. The CDR3 loop reads CASSPNRGLQYQETQYF. CDR3 nucleotide sequence: TGCGCCAGCAGCCCGAATCGGGGGCTCCAGTACCAAGAGACCCAGTACTTC.

This clonotype was detected many times. V and J are TRBV10-3 and TRBJ2-5, with 8 positions matching TRBD1. The CDR3 runs to 14 residues. Germline assignment: CDR1 ENHRY and CDR2 SYGVKD. Trimming at V came to 5 bases and at J to 2 bases, leaving 4 bases not matched to a gene. CDR3 sequence: CAISLRQGQETQYF. The CDR3 nucleotides read TGTGCCATCAGTCTGCGACAGGGGCAAGAGACCCAGTACTTC.

This clonotype was picked up many times. The chain joins TRBV29-1 to TRBJ1-1; D remains unclear. Germline V CDR1 and CDR2: SQVTM, ANQGSEA. V lost 4 bases and J lost 3, with 6 bases in between. CDR3 size: 11 residues. This CDR3 reads CSVGLDTEAFF. The CDR3 coding sequence is TGCAGCGTTGGGCTGGACACTGAAGCTTTCTTT.

There are many counts of this clonotype. The chain employs TRBV7-9 and TRBJ1-1, with unresolved D. The germline V gene has CDR1 SEHNR and CDR2 FQNEAQ (reference sequence). The V and J ends lost 5 bases and 3 bases respectively, with 1 base between them. The CDR3 extends over 10 amino acids. CDR3 loop: CASSDTEAFF. The CDR3 bases are TGTGCCAGCAGCGACACTGAAGCTTTCTTT.

The rearrangement joins TRBV5-1 to TRBJ1-1, with no clear D. V was shortened by 1 base and J by 2 bases, with 9 bases between the two germline ends. Germline V gives CDR1 SGHRS, CDR2 YFSETQ. The CDR3 consists of 14 residues. The CDR3 spells CASSLSGINTEAFF. The CDR3 DNA reads TGCGCCAGCAGCTTGAGTGGGATTAACACTGAAGCTTTCTTT.

This clonotype occurred once. This rearrangement joins TRBV15 to TRBJ2-7; perhaps D is TRBD1 or TRBD2 (5 bases each). The germline V gene has CDR1 LNHNV and CDR2 YYDKDF (reference sequence). The CDR3 covers 15 residues. V lost 0 bases and J lost 4, with 13 bases in between. CDR3 in amino acids: CATSRDRDPIYEQYV. Here the CDR3 DNA reads TGTGCCACCAGCAGAGATCGGGACCCGATTTACGAGCAGTACGTC.

The rearrangement joins TRBV5-4 to TRBJ2-1; unclear D gene. The CDR3 sequence is 14 residues long. Germline lookup yields CDR1 SGHNT and CDR2 YYREEE (reference sequence). Trimming took 4 bases from V and 6 from J, leaving 14 bases between them. The DNA for the CDR3 is TGTGCCAGCAGCCCGACGTCCAATCGCAATGAGCAGTTCTTC. This encodes CASSPTSNRNEQFF.

Ten or more counts support this clonotype. V and J are TRBV12-3 or TRBV12-4 and TRBJ2-1; D is unresolved. This CDR3 spans 13 amino acids. Trimming pared 7 bases from V and 4 bases from J, leaving 11 bases between. The CDR3 bases are TGTGCCAGCACCTCAAAGGGTTACAATGAGCAGTTCTTC. Its translation is CASTSKGYNEQFF.

This CDR3 is CASSPRVSGNTIYF. The CDR3, as DNA: TGTGCCAGCAGTCCCAGGGTCTCTGGAAACACCATATATTTT. The gene calls are TRBV12-3 or TRBV12-4 and TRBJ1-3, with TRBD1 as a possible D gene (5 bases). The V gene lost 5 bases and the J gene lost 0 bases, with 8 bases spanning the gap. The length of the CDR3 is 14 residues.

This clonotype was counted many times. The chain is built from TRBV11-2 and TRBJ2-3; D is unresolved. Germline V lookup: CDR1 SGHAT, CDR2 FQNNGV. The CDR3 spans 15 residues. V was pared by 2 bases and J by 2 bases, with 11 bases between. The CDR3 region is CASSLLSLFTDTQYF. CDR3 in DNA: TGTGCCAGCAGCTTATTATCACTCTTCACAGATACGCAGTATTTT. Filled out from reference TRBV11-2 and TRBJ2-3, the complete variable domain reads EAGVAQSPRYKIIEKRQSVAFWCNPISGHATLYWYQQILGQGPKLLIQFQNNGVVDDSQLPKDRFSAERLKGVDSTLKIQPAKLEDSAVYLCASSLLSLFTDTQYFGPGTRLTVL.

This clonotype has more than one count but fewer than ten. This chain joins TRBV5-5 and TRBJ1-6, with 8 bases lining up with TRBD1. This CDR3 contains 16 residues. J was trimmed by 6 bases and V by 6 bases; bases with no gene match: 11. CDR1 is SGHKS, CDR2 YYEKEE, per germline (reference sequence). The CDR3 sequence: CASTHGQGGGNSPLHF. The DNA for the CDR3 is TGTGCCAGCACCCATGGACAGGGCGGTGGTAATTCACCCCTCCACTTT.

In this sample, this clonotype turned up many times. This rearrangement joins TRBV15 to TRBJ2-1; 14 nucleotides match TRBD2. Losses at the gene ends were 0 bases for V and 10 bases for J; bases not matched to a gene: 5. Germline V gene sequence: CDR1 LNHNV, CDR2 YYDKDF (reference sequence). The CDR3 covers 16 residues. CDR3 nucleotide sequence: TGTGCCACCAGCAGAGATGGGACTAGCGGGAGACGCGAGCAGTTCTTC. This gives the protein CATSRDGTSGRREQFF.

This clonotype was found many times. This chain links TRBV7-9 with TRBJ2-3, with no clear D. CDR3 size: 15 residues. Germline V CDR1 and CDR2: SEHNR, FQNEAQ (reference sequence). Deletions cut 2 bases from V and 0 bases from J, with 9 bases between. CDR3 DNA: TGTGCCAGCAGCTTAAGTCGGTCAAGCACAGATACGCAGTATTTT. Its translation is CASSLSRSSTDTQYF.

This chain links TRBV20-1 with TRBJ1-5; D uncertain. Germline V lookup: CDR1 DFQATT, CDR2 SNEGSKA (reference sequence). The CDR3 loop spans 14 amino acids. V lost 3 bases, J lost 2 bases, and 11 bases lay in between. The CDR3 DNA follows: TGCAGTGCTAGTGACGGGAATCGCAATCAGCCCCAGCATTTT. It translates to CSASDGNRNQPQHF.

This clonotype appeared a few times. The genes are TRBV20-1 and TRBJ2-1; a weak D match, TRBD2 (6 bases). Germline V gene data show CDR1 as DFQATT and CDR2 as SNEGSKA (reference sequence). V was shortened by 2 bases and J by 4 bases, with 12 bases between the two germline ends. The CDR3 consists of 14 residues. CDR3 DNA: TGCAGTGCTAGACGGGGGACGGGGTACAATGAGCAGTTCTTC. It translates to CSARRGTGYNEQFF.

This clonotype was counted many times. V and J are TRBV12-3 or TRBV12-4 and TRBJ2-4, with 14 bases lining up with TRBD2. J lost 9 bases, V lost 6 bases, and 7 bases had no gene match. The CDR3 extends over 15 amino acids. Here the CDR3 DNA reads TGTGCCAGCAGCACGACTAGCGGGGGGGCAGGCATTCAGTACTTC. As protein: CASSTTSGGAGIQYF.

The V and J genes are TRBV6-2 or TRBV6-3 and TRBJ2-2; D gene ambiguous. Trimming removed 6 bases from V and 3 bases from J, with 11 bases in between. Germline V gives CDR1 MNHEY, CDR2 SVGEGT. CDR3 length: 14 amino acids. The CDR3 coding sequence is TGTGCCAGCAGCTCACTGGCCGACACCGGGGAGCTGTTTTTT. Protein product: CASSSLADTGELFF.

This chain joins TRBV29-1 and TRBJ1-2; 7 bases align to TRBD1. Germline lookup yields CDR1 SQVTM and CDR2 ANQGSEA. The CDR3 contains 13 residues. V lost 6 bases and J lost 4; bases outside the gene matches: 8. In nucleotides, the CDR3 is TGCAGCGTCTACAGGGGAACCCCCTATGGCTACACCTTC. Residues: CSVYRGTPYGYTF.